This T cell receptor beta chain was captured in a study of T cell repertoires in cytomegalovirus infection. Study information: Evidence of both CMV infection and a matching HLA type came from public TCR beta signatures.

TCRdb used MiXCR to reprocess the reads, holding one entry per CDR3 protein. This table has 85,000 to 120,000 distinct CDR3 sequences, approximately 16% appearing once. V was pared by 6 bases and J by 3 bases, with 7 bases of the junction left unmatched. The germline V gene has CDR1 SGHTA and CDR2 FQGNSA. The CDR3 length is 15 residues. This clonotype was detected ten times or more. Sequenced input: PBMCs. This TCR was recovered from a human donor in good health (CMV status not recorded). Some clones in this sample may be carry-over from other donors' samples. The chain has TRBV7-2 and TRBJ1-1; 10 nucleotides align to TRBD1. CDR3 nucleotides: TGTGCCAGCAGGGGAAGACAGGGGGCCGACACTGAAGCTTTCTTT. Translation: CASRGRQGADTEAFF.